The 13 T cell receptor beta chains below were found in one sample sequenced in a study of naive and memory T cell subsets. The study's findings and limits: Naive repertoires, especially CD8, held a few larger clonotypes, possibly memory cells re-expressing CD45RA.

Two oligonucleotides, mixed equimolar, formed the beta constant-region primer covering TRBC1 and TRBC2. Nested alpha and beta constant-region primers with the SP2 primer drove four PCR rounds on ligated cDNA. TCRdb re-called the UMI-ligation and nested PCR reads through MiXCR, storing one row per CDR3 protein. This table holds 98,000 or so distinct CDR3 sequences, approximately 15% found once. No antigen is known for these receptors. The material sequenced was naive CD8+ T cells from blood. These receptor sequences come from a human donor in good health.

The sample holds many counts of this clonotype. This rearrangement joins TRBV4-3 to TRBJ1-5, with D unclear. The V gene lost 1 base and the J gene lost 6 bases, with 13 bases spanning the gap. Germline values: CDR1 LGHNA, CDR2 YSLEER. The CDR3 loop spans 15 amino acids. The CDR3 here is CASSQASMKGQPQHF. In nucleotides, the CDR3 is TGCGCCAGCAGCCAAGCCAGCATGAAAGGTCAGCCCCAGCATTTT.

This clonotype was detected only a few times. The rearrangement links TRBV6-1 to TRBJ1-1; 7 bases align to TRBD1. This CDR3 contains 14 residues. The germline V gene has CDR1 MNHNS and CDR2 SASEGT. The V segment lost 8 bases and the J segment 4 bases; nucleotides outside the gene matches: 10. CDR3 nucleotides: TGTGCCAGCTGGGGAGGGGGCAGGAGCACTGAAGCTTTCTTT. Its protein product is CASWGGGRSTEAFF.

The chain uses TRBV18 and TRBJ1-1; D is unclear. The CDR3 runs to 15 residues. Germline CDR1 is KGHSH and CDR2 is LQKENI. V lost 0 bases, J lost 0 bases, and 8 bases lay in between. DNA for the CDR3: TGTGCCAGCTCACCACCTCTCCCGATGAACACTGAAGCTTTCTTT. Protein: CASSPPLPMNTEAFF.

This clonotype was seen at least ten times. This chain links TRBV30 with TRBJ1-5, with 7 bases identical to TRBD1. The J segment lost 4 bases and the V segment lost 2 bases, leaving 5 bases of the junction unmatched. The CDR3 extends over 14 amino acids. Germline lookup yields CDR1 GTSNPN and CDR2 SVGIG (reference sequence). The DNA of the CDR3 is TGTGCCTGGAGTTGGACAGGAACTAATCAGCCCCAGCATTTT. This encodes CAWSWTGTNQPQHF.

This clonotype occurred a few times. The chain links TRBV19 to TRBJ2-7; maybe TRBD1 (5 bases). This CDR3 comprises 12 residues. The V end lost 6 bases, the J end lost 5 bases, and 11 bases lay between the germline ends. Germline CDR1 and CDR2: LNHDA and SQIVND (reference sequence). The CDR3 sequence is CASSPTEDEQYF. The DNA for the CDR3 is TGTGCCAGTAGCCCGACAGAGGACGAGCAGTACTTC.

This chain joins TRBV15 and TRBJ1-6, with a tentative D call TRBD1 (5 bases). Trimming removed 0 bases from V and 3 bases from J, with 9 bases in between. The germline V gene encodes CDR1 LNHNV and CDR2 YYDKDF (reference sequence). The CDR3 is made up of 16 amino acids. CDR3: CATSRDRDLYNSPLHF. CDR3 in DNA: TGTGCCACCAGCAGAGACAGGGACCTCTATAATTCACCCCTCCACTTT.

Ten or more counts support this clonotype. V and J are TRBV29-1 and TRBJ1-1, with D uncertain. Germline V gene data show CDR1 as SQVTM and CDR2 as ANQGSEA. This CDR3 region has 14 residues. V dropped 0 bases and J dropped 5 bases, with 13 bases sitting between them. The CDR3, as DNA: TGCAGCGTTGAAGAGAGCGCGGCCGGAACTGAAGCTTTCTTT. It translates to CSVEESAAGTEAFF.

This rearrangement joins TRBV9 to TRBJ2-3; no definite D call. Germline CDR1 is SGDLS and CDR2 is YYNGEE. Between the trimmed V and J ends, which lost 6 bases and 5 bases, there was a span of 19 bases. CDR3 size: 15 residues. Written as DNA, the CDR3 is TGTGCCAGCAAGTCAAGCAGATCGCCCGGAGATACGCAGTATTTT. Amino acids: CASKSSRSPGDTQYF.

This clonotype was found a few times. This chain connects TRBV6-4 to TRBJ1-1, with TRBD1 matching over 7 bases. The CDR3 length is 14 residues. Germline V gene data show CDR1 as MRHNA and CDR2 as SNTAGT. V trimming: 4 bases; J trimming: 1 base; junction bases outside the gene matches: 3. CDR3 nucleotide sequence: TGTGCCAGCAGTGCCGGGACAGAGAACACTGAAGCTTTCTTT. Its translation is CASSAGTENTEAFF.

There are many counts of this clonotype. The chain uses TRBV4-3 and TRBJ2-1; D is perhaps TRBD1 (6 bases). The CDR3 sequence is 14 residues long. Per the germline V gene, CDR1 is LGHNA and CDR2 is YSLEER. Trimming cost V 6 bases and J 5 bases, with 14 bases left between them. DNA for the CDR3: TGCGCCAGCAGTGTAGCTTCAGGGGACAATGAGCAGTTCTTC. Translating it yields CASSVASGDNEQFF.

The rearrangement links TRBV5-4 to TRBJ2-7; D ambiguous. This CDR3 has 12 residues. V was clipped by 0 bases and J by 7 bases, with 8 bases between them. Germline values: CDR1 SGHNT, CDR2 YYREEE (reference sequence). The CDR3 nucleotides read TGTGCCAGCAGCTTGGGTGATCTTGAGCAGTACTTC. Encoded protein: CASSLGDLEQYF.

This clonotype was counted a few times. The rearrangement links TRBV15 to TRBJ2-1; weak D call: TRBD1 (5 bases). Germline CDR1 LNHNV, CDR2 YYDKDF (reference sequence). The length of the CDR3 is 13 residues. Trimming stripped 0 bases from V and 7 bases from J, with 7 bases between. The CDR3 coding sequence is TGTGCCACCAGCAGAGACAGGGTAAATGAGCAGTTCTTC. This encodes CATSRDRVNEQFF.

The chain links TRBV11-3 to TRBJ2-7, with D possibly TRBD2 on 6 matching bases. Germline V gene sequence: CDR1 SGHNT, CDR2 YENEEA. Deletions cut 5 bases from V and 0 bases from J, with 11 bases between. The CDR3 consists of 14 residues. The CDR3 here is CASSARDFSYEQYF. The CDR3, as DNA: TGTGCCAGCAGCGCCCGGGACTTCTCCTACGAGCAGTACTTC.